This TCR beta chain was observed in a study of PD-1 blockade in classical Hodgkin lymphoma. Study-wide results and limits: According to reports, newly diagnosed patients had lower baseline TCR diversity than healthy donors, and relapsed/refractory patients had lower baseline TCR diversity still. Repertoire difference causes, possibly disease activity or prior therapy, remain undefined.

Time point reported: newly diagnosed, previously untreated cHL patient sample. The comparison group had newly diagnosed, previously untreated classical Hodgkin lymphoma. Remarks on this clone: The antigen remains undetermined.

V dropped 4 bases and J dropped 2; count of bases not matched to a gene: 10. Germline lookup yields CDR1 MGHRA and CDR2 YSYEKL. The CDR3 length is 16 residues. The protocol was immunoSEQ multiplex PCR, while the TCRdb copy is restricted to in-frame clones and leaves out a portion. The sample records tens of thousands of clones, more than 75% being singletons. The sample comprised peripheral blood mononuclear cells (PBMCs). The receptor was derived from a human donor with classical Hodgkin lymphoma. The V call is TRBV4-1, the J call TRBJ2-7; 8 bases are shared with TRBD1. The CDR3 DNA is TGCGCCAGCAGCCTACTTCCGGGACAGGTTACCTACGAGCAGTACGTC. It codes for CASSLLPGQVTYEQYV.